The present T cell receptor beta chain was sequenced within a study of cytomegalovirus exposure and HLA in healthy donors. After removal of 5 bases from V and 4 bases from J, the junction contained 6 bases not matched to a gene. CDR1 and CDR2 (germline): SGHNT, YENEEA. The CDR3 is made up of 14 amino acids. Notes on this clone: Its antigen remains unknown.

General study findings and limits: It was reported that the classifier diagnosed cytomegalovirus status with high specificity and sensitivity in both the original and validation cohorts. In a later analysis, across HLA loci, associated TCR counts were highest for DRB1, lowest for HLA-C. Being indistinguishable, some V segments were excluded, TRBV6-2 and TRBV6-3 among them. Analyzed later, most CMV-associated TCR beta chains appeared HLA-restricted.

Primers: 60 Vbeta forward and 13 Jbeta reverse. TCRdb's copy holds only in-frame clones and misses some; the assay was immunoSEQ multiplex PCR. The table has approximately 120,000 clones, about 79% seen once; the top ten hold approximately 2.2%. This receptor was obtained from a human donor in good health. The sample taken for sequencing was PBMCs. The chain couples TRBV11-3 to TRBJ1-1; the match to TRBD1 covers 8 bases. In DNA form, the CDR3 reads TGTGCCAGCAGCAAGGACAGGGCGGGCACTGAAGCTTTCTTT. As protein: CASSKDRAGTEAFF.